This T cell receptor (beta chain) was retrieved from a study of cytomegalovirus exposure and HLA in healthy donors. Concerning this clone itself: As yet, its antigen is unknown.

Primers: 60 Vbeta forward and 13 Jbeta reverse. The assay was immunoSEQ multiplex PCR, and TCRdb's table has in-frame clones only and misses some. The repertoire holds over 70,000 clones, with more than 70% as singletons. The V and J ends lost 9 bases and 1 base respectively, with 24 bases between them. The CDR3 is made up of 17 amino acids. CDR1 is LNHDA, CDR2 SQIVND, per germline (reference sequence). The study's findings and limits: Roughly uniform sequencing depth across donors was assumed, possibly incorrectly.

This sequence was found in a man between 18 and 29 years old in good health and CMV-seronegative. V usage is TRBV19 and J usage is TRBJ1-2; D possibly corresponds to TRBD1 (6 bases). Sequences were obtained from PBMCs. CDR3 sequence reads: CASLFTPDSTSNYGYTF. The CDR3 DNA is TGTGCCAGCCTCTTCACCCCGGACAGCACTAGTAACTATGGCTACACCTTC.